This entry features one T cell receptor beta chain sequence. The sample holds a few counts of this clone. Its antigen is unknown. Base-call qualities are not available, and no considerably larger clone is one nucleotide away. All of the isolated RNA was reverse transcribed with the High Capacity cDNA Reverse Transcription Kit, so expressed TCRB transcripts were sequenced. Deep immunoSEQ sequencing was applied to naive, central memory and regulatory T cell samples, giving an average of about 3.6 million total reads per sample. After sorted cells were lysed in RLT buffer, RNA was extracted with DNase-treated RNeasy Micro or Mini kits, with the choice depending on cell number. Each cell subset was processed on its own to prevent cross-contamination, while patient and healthy donor samples were processed together. Using the immunoSEQ multiplex PCR, TCRB sequences were amplified from cDNA into 87-bp fragments spanning the CDR3 region. The amplicons were sequenced using the Illumina HiSeq platform. The source study handled its data this way. PCR bias was computationally corrected using synthetic template baselines, reads within Hamming distance 2 were collapsed, and singletons that could not be merged were discarded. Reads were aligned against IMGT so that V, D and J genes, CDR3 length and insertions or deletions at six rearrangement sites could be assigned. Clonotype counts were normalized to sorted cell number within each subset before computing true diversity and Gini coefficients with the tcR R package. The overlap coefficient, calculated on TCRB nucleotide sequences, was used to quantify repertoire sharing. As a proxy for the pre-selection repertoire, out-of-frame TCRB sequences from naive cells were analyzed. TCRdb took over this immuneACCESS table, retaining in-frame rearrangements with V and J assigned. Such tables are incomplete; in checked studies, under half of the missing clones stem from an unresolved V gene, and the remainder is unexplained. V and J calls and clone size are copied from that table; D and trimming were computed from the DNA. The sample table holds about 330,000 clones, of which around 10% were seen once. The ten largest clones capture around 0.015% of the sample.

From each donor, a single peripheral blood sample of approximately 110 mL on average was drawn into heparinised tubes. A BD FACSAria II and a panel including CD45RO, CCR7, CD25, CD127, CD95 and CD27 were used to sort naive, central memory, regulatory and stem cell-like memory CD4+ T cells. Every sorted population had a purity above 95%. PBMCs were isolated immediately by Lymphoprep density gradient centrifugation and stained directly without culture. Samples were stained and sorted in pairs, with one healthy donor and one patient per experiment, so that batch effects were minimized. Trimming removed 2 bases from V and 8 bases from J; the gene matches leave 4 bases unexplained. CDR1 and CDR2, per the germline V gene (reference sequence), are MNHNY and SVGAGI. Reading from cysteine to phenylalanine, the CDR3 counts 14 amino acids. Here the CDR3 DNA is all that survives: 42 bases in frame from base 1.

This specimen belongs to a study of beta chain features in type 1 diabetes listed by TCRdb under 2018. Context from the whole study: No differences in mean age, gender distribution, total cell number or subset yield were found between patients and healthy donors. Across all samples, about 110 million sorted cells were examined, and cell number per subset correlated strongly with RNA yield. In the study, TCRB repertoires of sorted circulating CD4+ T cell subsets from recently diagnosed type 1 diabetes patients were compared with those of matched healthy donors. Regulatory and stem cell-like memory subsets were isolated from only 8 patients and roughly eight healthy donors, whereas naive and central memory subsets came from all 28 donors. The study at large found these results: Because small numbers of individuals were included in the HLA sub-analyses, any influence of HLA type on TCRB rearrangement was left unresolved. Because cDNA was sequenced instead of genomic DNA, highly expressing activated cells could be over-represented, though the groups showed no difference in activation or CD3 levels. Shorter templates might be favored by PCR, yet because patient and control samples were amplified and corrected together, any such skew would affect both groups equally. In all four CD4+ subsets, TCRB CDR3 length was moderately but significantly shorter in type 1 diabetes patients. At VDJ recombination sites, patients with type 1 diabetes made fewer insertions and deleted more nucleotides, a pattern implying thymic rearrangement abnormalities. Naive, central memory and regulatory TCRB repertoires appeared more similar among patients than among healthy donors.

What was sequenced was naive CD4+ T cells from blood. The cell subset or site label corresponds to: true naive CD4+ T cells. The V and J segments used are TRBV6-6 and TRBJ1-4; 8 bases in the middle match TRBD1. The TCR originated in a woman in her 30s in good health. In nucleotide form, the sequence is TGTGCCAGCAGTTACGCGGGACAGGCCGAAAAACTGTTTTTT. Its protein reads: CASSYAGQAEKLFF.